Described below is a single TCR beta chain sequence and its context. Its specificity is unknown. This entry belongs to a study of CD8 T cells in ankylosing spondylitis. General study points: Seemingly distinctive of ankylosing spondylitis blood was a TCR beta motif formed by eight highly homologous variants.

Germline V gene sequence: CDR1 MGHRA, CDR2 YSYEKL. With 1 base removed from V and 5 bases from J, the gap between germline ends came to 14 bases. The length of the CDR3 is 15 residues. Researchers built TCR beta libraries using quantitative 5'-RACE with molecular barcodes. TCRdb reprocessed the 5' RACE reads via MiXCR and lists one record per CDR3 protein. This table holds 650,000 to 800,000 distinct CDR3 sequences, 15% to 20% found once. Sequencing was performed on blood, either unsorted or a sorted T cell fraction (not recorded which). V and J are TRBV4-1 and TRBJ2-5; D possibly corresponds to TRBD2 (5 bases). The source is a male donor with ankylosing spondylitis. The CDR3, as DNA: TGCGCCAGCAGCCAAGCGGACTCAAAGGAGGAGACCCAGTACTTC. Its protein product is CASSQADSKEETQYF.